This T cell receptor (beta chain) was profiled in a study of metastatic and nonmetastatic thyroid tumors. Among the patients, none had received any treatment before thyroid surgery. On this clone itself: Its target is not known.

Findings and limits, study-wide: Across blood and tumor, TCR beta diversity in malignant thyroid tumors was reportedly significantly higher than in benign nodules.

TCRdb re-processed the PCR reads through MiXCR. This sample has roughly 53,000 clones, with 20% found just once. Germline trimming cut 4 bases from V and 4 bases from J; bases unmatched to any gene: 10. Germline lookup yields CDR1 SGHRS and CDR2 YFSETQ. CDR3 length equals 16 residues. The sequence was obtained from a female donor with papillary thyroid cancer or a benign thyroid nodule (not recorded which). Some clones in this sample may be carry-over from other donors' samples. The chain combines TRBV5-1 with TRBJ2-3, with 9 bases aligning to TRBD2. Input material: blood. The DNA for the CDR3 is TGCGCCAGCAGCGGGTTGGCGGGAGGGAGGGCAGATACGCAGTATTTT. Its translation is CASSGLAGGRADTQYF.